This T cell receptor (beta chain) was recorded in a study of T cell repertoires and HLA-DP antigens. Study-level information: Alloreactive CD4+ T cells targeted HLA-DP on transduced HeLa.

Measured with immunoSEQ multiplex PCR; TCRdb has only the in-frame clones, and not every one. The sample gives some 89,000 clones, around 86% of which show up once; 1.5% to 2% is in the top ten. With regard to this clone: Its antigen remains unknown.

The length of the CDR3 is 14 residues. Looked up from germline, CDR1 is MNHEY and CDR2 is SVGAGI. The V segment lost 6 bases and the J segment 2 bases; nucleotides outside the gene matches: 4. The study, taken as a whole, reports: Total CD4+ responders were stimulated by HeLa antigen-presenting cells. Sorted CD137+ cells had clonality roughly 0.41 against both alloantigens, versus 0.03 to 0.05 pre-culture.

The specimen was CD4+ T cells from PBMCs. This clonotype was obtained from a man between 50 and 59 years old in good health and CMV-seronegative. The chain recombines TRBV6-5 with TRBJ2-1, with 7 bases fitting TRBD1. The CDR3, as DNA: TGTGCCAGCAGCCGACAGGGTACCTACAATGAGCAGTTCTTC. This codes for CASSRQGTYNEQFF.